This T cell receptor beta chain is from a study of beta chain features in type 1 diabetes. CDR1 and CDR2 (germline): SQVTM, ANQGSEA. The V gene end was trimmed by 2 bases and the J gene end by 4 bases; junction bases not matched to a gene: 9. This CDR3 comprises 15 residues. As every portion of the isolated RNA was reverse transcribed, the sequencing read expressed TCRB transcripts. The data were produced by immunoSEQ multiplex PCR, yet TCRdb's version contains in-frame clones alone and is incomplete. The sample shows approximately 380,000 clones, about 15% of them seen only once. The authors sorted CD4+ naive, central memory, regulatory and stem cell-like memory cells via CD45RO/CCR7/CD25/CD127/CD95/CD27.

Sample: naive CD4+ T cells from blood. V and J are TRBV29-1 and TRBJ1-2, with 8 bases identical to TRBD1. This TCR derives from a woman aged 18-30 years in good health. CDR3 nucleotide sequence: TGCAGCGTTGAAAGAGCACAGGGGGTTGGCTATGGCTACACCTTC. Translation gives CSVERAQGVGYGYTF. Filled out from reference TRBV29-1 and TRBJ1-2, the complete variable domain reads SAVISQKPSRDICQRGTSLTIQCQVDSQVTMMFWYRQQPGQSLTLIATANQGSEATYESGFVIDKFPISRPNLTFSTLTVSNMSPEDSSIYLCSVERAQGVGYGYTFGSGTRLTVV.